This T cell receptor (beta chain) comes out of a study of CD8+ T cells in alopecia areata. Study overall: Treated patients took oral tofacitinib at 5 to 10 mg twice daily. Study-level results: Affected lesional scalp, above all in alopecia totalis/universalis, was more clonal than normal scalp. Scalp data also include sequences from resident alphabeta T cells of normal skin.

Following RNA extraction, reverse transcription yielded cDNA that acted as the sequencing template. Data came from immunoSEQ multiplex PCR; TCRdb stores just in-frame clones and leaves some out. Among 110,000 to 150,000 clones, roughly half were seen once, and the ten largest hold less than 1%. The authors sorted CD4+ and CD8+ T cells from PBMCs. V was cut by 0 bases and J by 5 bases, with 14 bases left in between. Germline V gene sequence: CDR1 SGDLS, CDR2 YYNGEE. This CDR3 spans 15 amino acids. With regard to this clone: Antigen: not known.

The chain uses TRBV9 and TRBJ1-2; tentatively, D is TRBD1 (5 bases). The material sequenced was CD4+ T cells sorted from blood, taken at week 0. The receptor was derived from a human donor with alopecia areata. The CDR3 region is CASSVGRRGLYGYTF. CDR3 nucleotide sequence: TGTGCCAGCAGCGTAGGTCGGCGGGGGTTATATGGCTACACCTTC.